One sample yielded the 10 T cell receptor beta chains listed below, sequenced in a study of blood T cell repertoires in COVID-19. This table comes from immunoSEQ multiplex PCR, and its TCRdb copy is limited to in-frame clones, with some not included. The profile shows 80,000 or so clones, 90% of them singletons. Sequencing input: peripheral blood. The receptor set was obtained from a woman aged 45-59 years in a cohort sampled during active COVID-19.

The gene calls are TRBV7-9 and TRBJ2-1, with 7 positions matching TRBD2. J lost 9 bases, V lost 5 bases, and 10 bases had no gene match. The CDR3 has 14 residues. Germline V gene lookup returns CDR1 SEHNR and CDR2 FQNEAQ (reference sequence). The chain's CDR3 is CASSPRGTRGEQFF. DNA for the CDR3: TGTGCCAGCAGCCCGCGGGGGACGAGGGGTGAGCAGTTCTTC.

The V call is TRBV6-5, the J call TRBJ2-5; tentatively, D is TRBD2 (6 bases). This CDR3 has 15 amino acids. From germline, CDR1 is MNHEY and CDR2 SVGAGI. The V end was cut by 6 bases, the J end by 9 bases, with 23 bases between. In DNA, the CDR3 is TGTGCCAGCAGCCCCCGGACTACCTTGCAGGGAGCCCAGTACTTC. Its protein is CASSPRTTLQGAQYF.

This clone occurred once. This rearrangement joins TRBV28 to TRBJ2-1, with TRBD2 matching over 10 bases. Germline CDR1 and CDR2: MDHEN and SYDVKM. The CDR3 is 15 amino acids. After removal of 6 bases from V and 7 bases from J, the junction contained 9 bases not matched to a gene. DNA of the CDR3: TGTGCCAGCAGGTCGAGTGGACTAGCGGTGAATGAGCAGTTCTTC. Translation: CASRSSGLAVNEQFF.

The J gene is TRBJ2-3, the V gene TRBV28, with 7 bases identical to TRBD2. V shed 8 bases and J 6 bases; nucleotides not matched to a gene: 17. The germline V gene encodes CDR1 MDHEN and CDR2 SYDVKM. The CDR3 runs 16 residues. The CDR3 bases are TGTGCCAGCGGGAGCGGGACGGGAGTTGTATGGGATACGCAGTATTTT. The encoded protein is CASGSGTGVVWDTQYF.

The V call is TRBV7-6, the J call TRBJ2-2; possibly TRBD1 for D (6 bases). CDR3 length: 15 amino acids. From germline, CDR1 is SGHVS and CDR2 FNYEAQ. Trimming took off 1 base at V and 2 bases at J, with 8 bases between the two ends. The CDR3 loop reads CASSLGDKNTGELFF. CDR3 nucleotide sequence: TGTGCCAGCAGCTTAGGGGACAAAAACACCGGGGAGCTGTTTTTT. Drawing the rest from reference TRBV7-6 and TRBJ2-2, the complete variable domain is GAGVSQSPRYKVTKRGQDVALRCDPISGHVSLYWYRQALGQGPEFLTYFNYEAQQDKSGLPNDRFSAERPEGSISTLTIQRTEQRDSAMYRCASSLGDKNTGELFFGEGSRLTVL.

V usage is TRBV11-2 and J usage is TRBJ1-1, with 7 bases lining up with TRBD1. This CDR3 contains 16 residues. CDR1 and CDR2 (germline): SGHAT, FQNNGV. Trimming cost V 6 bases and J 8 bases; bases outside gene matches: 18. The CDR3 sequence: CASRPRGKVGTGEAFF. The CDR3 DNA reads as TGTGCCAGCAGACCCAGGGGGAAGGTGGGGACCGGAGAAGCTTTCTTT.

V is TRBV3-1 (or the pseudogene TRBV3-2) and J is TRBJ2-3; D is uncertain. Trimming took off 4 bases at V and 3 bases at J, with 5 bases between the two ends. The CDR3 loop spans 12 amino acids. Germline V gene lookup returns CDR1 LGHDT and CDR2 YNNKEL (reference sequence). The CDR3 nucleotides read TGTGCCAGCAGCCCCCAGACAGATACGCAGTATTTT. Encoded protein: CASSPQTDTQYF.

This clone has a single count. One end of the junction varies from germline; a read error may be responsible. V gene TRBV3-1 (or the pseudogene TRBV3-2) combines with J gene TRBJ1-1; 7 bases map to TRBD1. This CDR3 has 12 amino acids. Per the germline V gene, CDR1 is LGHDT and CDR2 is YNNKEL (reference sequence). CDR3 DNA sequence: TGTGCCAGCAGCCAAGGGAACAGGGGAAAACTCTTT. As protein: CASSQGNRGKLF.

The gene calls are TRBV5-1 and TRBJ2-1; a weak D match, TRBD1 (5 bases). The CDR3 loop spans 16 amino acids. Germline CDR1 SGHRS, CDR2 YFSETQ. With 4 bases removed from V and 0 bases from J, the gap between germline ends came to 14 bases. In DNA form, the CDR3 reads TGCGCCAGCAGCGTCACAGGTTCCCCCTCCTACAATGAGCAGTTCTTC. Its protein is CASSVTGSPSYNEQFF.

The V call is TRBV2, the J call TRBJ1-5; possible D gene TRBD1, 6 bases. CDR1 and CDR2 (germline): SNHLY, FYNNEI. Trimming cost V 4 bases and J 7 bases, with 14 bases left between them. This CDR3 comprises 14 residues. CDR3 in amino acids: CASSVEGVGQPQHF. DNA for the CDR3: TGTGCCAGCAGTGTTGAGGGGGTGGGACAGCCCCAGCATTTT.